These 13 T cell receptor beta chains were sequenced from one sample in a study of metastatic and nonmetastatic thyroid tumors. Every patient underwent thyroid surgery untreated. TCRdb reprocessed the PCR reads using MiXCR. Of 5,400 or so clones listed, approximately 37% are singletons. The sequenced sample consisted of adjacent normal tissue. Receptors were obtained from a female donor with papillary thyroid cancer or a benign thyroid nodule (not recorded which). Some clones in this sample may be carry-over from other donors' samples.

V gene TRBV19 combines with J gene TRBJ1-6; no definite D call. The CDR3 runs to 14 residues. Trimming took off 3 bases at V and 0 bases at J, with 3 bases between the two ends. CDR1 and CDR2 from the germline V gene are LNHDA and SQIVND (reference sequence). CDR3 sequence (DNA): TGTGCCAGTAGTATCAGCTCCTATAATTCACCCCTCCACTTT. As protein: CASSISSYNSPLHF.

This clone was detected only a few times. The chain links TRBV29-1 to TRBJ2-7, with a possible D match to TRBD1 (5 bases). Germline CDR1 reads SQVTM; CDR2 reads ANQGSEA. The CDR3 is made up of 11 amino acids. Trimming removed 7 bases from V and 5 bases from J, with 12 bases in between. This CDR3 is CSGTLGNEQYF. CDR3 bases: TGCAGCGGGACACTTGGAAACGAGCAGTACTTC.

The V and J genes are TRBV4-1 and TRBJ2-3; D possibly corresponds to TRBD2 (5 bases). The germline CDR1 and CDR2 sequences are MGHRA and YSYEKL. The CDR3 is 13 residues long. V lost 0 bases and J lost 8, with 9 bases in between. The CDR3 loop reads CASSQDREGTQYF. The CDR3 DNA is TGCGCCAGCAGCCAAGATCGTGAGGGTACGCAGTATTTT.

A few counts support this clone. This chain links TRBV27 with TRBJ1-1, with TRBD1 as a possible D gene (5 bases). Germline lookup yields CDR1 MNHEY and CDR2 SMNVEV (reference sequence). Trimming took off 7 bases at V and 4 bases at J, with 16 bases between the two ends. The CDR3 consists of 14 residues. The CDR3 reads CASIPRAYFTEAFF. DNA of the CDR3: TGTGCCAGCATCCCCAGGGCCTATTTCACTGAAGCTTTCTTT.

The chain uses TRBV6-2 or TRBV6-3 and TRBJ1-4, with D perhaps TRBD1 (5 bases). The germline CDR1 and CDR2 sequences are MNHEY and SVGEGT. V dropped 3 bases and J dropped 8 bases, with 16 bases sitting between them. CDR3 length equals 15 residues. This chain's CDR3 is CASSYTGTRGEKLFF. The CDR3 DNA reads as TGTGCCAGCAGTTATACTGGGACGCGTGGCGAAAAACTGTTTTTT.

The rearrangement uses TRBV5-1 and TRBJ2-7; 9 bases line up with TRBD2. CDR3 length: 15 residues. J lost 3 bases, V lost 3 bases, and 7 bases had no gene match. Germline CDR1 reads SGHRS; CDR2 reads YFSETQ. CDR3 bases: TGCGCCAGCAGCTCAGCGGGGGGCCTCTTCTACGAGCAGTACTTC. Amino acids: CASSSAGGLFYEQYF.

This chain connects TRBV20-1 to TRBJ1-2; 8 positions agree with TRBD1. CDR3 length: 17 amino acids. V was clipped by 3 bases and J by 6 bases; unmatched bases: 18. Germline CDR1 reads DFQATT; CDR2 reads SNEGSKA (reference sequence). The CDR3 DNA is TGCAGTGCTAGTCAGCCCCACAGGGGGAATGTAAATGATGGCTACACCTTC. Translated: CSASQPHRGNVNDGYTF.

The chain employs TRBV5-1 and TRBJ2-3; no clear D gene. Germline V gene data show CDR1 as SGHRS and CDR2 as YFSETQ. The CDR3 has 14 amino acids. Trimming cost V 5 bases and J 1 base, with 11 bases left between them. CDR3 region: CASSSFAGTDTQYF. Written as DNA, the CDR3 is TGCGCCAGCAGTTCCTTTGCAGGCACAGATACGCAGTATTTT.

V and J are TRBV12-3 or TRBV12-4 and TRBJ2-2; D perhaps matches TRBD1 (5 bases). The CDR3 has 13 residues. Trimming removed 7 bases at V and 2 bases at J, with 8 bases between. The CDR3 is CASKGQNTGELFF. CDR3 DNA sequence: TGTGCCAGCAAAGGACAAAACACCGGGGAGCTGTTTTTT.

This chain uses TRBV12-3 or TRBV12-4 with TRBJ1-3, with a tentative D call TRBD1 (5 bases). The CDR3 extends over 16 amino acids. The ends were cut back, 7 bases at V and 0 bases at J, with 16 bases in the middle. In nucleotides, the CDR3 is TGTGCCAGCACTGACCGGGACTCCTTCTCTGGAAACACCATATATTTT. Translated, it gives CASTDRDSFSGNTIYF.

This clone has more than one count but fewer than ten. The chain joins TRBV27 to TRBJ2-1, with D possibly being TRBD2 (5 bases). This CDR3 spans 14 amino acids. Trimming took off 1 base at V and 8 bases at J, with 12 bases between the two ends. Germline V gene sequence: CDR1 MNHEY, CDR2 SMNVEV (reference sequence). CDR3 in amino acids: CASSLYTREDEQFF. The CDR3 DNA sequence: TGTGCCAGCAGTTTATACACTAGAGAGGATGAGCAGTTCTTC.

In nucleotides, the CDR3 is TGTGCCAGCAGTGACCCGGGACGAACCCCCTACGAGCAGTACTTC. Its translation is CASSDPGRTPYEQYF. This rearrangement joins TRBV6-1 to TRBJ2-7; either TRBD1 or TRBD2 may supply D (5 bases each). V lost 3 bases to trimming and J lost 2 bases, with 14 bases between them. CDR1 is MNHNS, CDR2 SASEGT, per germline. This CDR3 is built from 15 residues.

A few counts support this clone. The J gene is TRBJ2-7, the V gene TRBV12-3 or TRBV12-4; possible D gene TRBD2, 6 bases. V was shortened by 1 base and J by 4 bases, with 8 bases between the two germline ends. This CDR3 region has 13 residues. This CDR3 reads CASSLGGKYEQYF. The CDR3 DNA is TGTGCCAGCAGTTTAGGCGGGAAATACGAGCAGTACTTC.